This section outlines one T cell receptor (beta chain) sequence together with its context. Per the authors' pipeline: From reference gene primer amplification, estimates of nucleated cell counts were derived. Libraries were prepared by immunoSEQ multiplex PCR; TCRdb keeps only in-frame clonotypes and omits some of them. V, J and clone size are taken as reported in that table, and D and trimming were inferred from the DNA itself. The table records under 250,000 clones, more than 65% of them present only once. The data originate from a study of blood T cell repertoires in COVID-19. Looking at the study overall: Spain, Italy and the United States supplied samples that represented acute and convalescent COVID-19.

This CDR3 has 15 residues. The germline V gene has CDR1 KGHDR and CDR2 SFDVKD. V was clipped by 5 bases and J by 5 bases; unmatched bases: 7. This clonotype originated in a man in his forties or fifties with active or convalescent COVID-19. This rearrangement joins TRBV24-1 to TRBJ1-5; 8 bases agree with TRBD1. Sequencing was carried out using peripheral blood. The CDR3 DNA is TGTGCCACCAGTGGCCACAGGGGGTTGGATCAGCCCCAGCATTTT. Its protein is CATSGHRGLDQPQHF.